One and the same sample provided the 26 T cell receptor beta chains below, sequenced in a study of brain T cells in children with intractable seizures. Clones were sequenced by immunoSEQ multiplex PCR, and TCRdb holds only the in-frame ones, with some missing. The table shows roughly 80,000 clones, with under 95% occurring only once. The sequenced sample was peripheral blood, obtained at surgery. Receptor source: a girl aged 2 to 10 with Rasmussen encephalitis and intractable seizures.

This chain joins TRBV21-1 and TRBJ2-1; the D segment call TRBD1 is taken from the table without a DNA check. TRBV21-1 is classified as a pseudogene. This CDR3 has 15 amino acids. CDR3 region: CASSKAGKVLNEQFF. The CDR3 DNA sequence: TGTGCCAGCAGCAAGGCAGGGAAAGTCCTCAATGAGCAGTTCTTC.

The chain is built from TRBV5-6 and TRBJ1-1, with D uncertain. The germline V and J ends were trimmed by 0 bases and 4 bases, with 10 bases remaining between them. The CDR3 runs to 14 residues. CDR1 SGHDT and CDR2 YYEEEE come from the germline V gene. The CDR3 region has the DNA TGTGCCAGCAGCTTGGCGCTGGGTCCCACTGAAGCTTTCTTT. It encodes CASSLALGPTEAFF.

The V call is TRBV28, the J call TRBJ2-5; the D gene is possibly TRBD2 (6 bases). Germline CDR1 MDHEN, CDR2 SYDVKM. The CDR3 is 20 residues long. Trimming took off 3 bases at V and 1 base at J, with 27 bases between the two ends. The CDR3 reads CASSFDFGGSTTKSQETQYF. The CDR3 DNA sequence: TGTGCCAGCAGTTTCGATTTCGGAGGGTCGACTACGAAATCCCAAGAGACCCAGTACTTC.

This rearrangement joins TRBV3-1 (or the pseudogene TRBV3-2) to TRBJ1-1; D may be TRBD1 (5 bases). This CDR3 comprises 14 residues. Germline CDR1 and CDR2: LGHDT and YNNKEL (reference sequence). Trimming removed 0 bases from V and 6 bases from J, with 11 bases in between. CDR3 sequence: CASSQDRVFAEAFF. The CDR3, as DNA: TGTGCCAGCAGCCAAGACAGGGTGTTCGCTGAAGCTTTCTTT.

The CDR3 DNA is TGTGCCAGCACCGATCAGGGAAACACCGGGGAGCTGTTTTTT. Translated, it gives CASTDQGNTGELFF. V is TRBV6-5 and J is TRBJ2-2; perhaps TRBD1 as D (5 bases). The CDR3 is 14 amino acids. Germline CDR1 reads MNHEY; CDR2 reads SVGAGI. Between the trimmed V and J ends, which lost 7 bases and 2 bases, there was a span of 11 bases.

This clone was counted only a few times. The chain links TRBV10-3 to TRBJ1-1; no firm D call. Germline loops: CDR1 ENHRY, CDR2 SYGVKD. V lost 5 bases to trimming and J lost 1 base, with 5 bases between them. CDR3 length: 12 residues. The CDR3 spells CAISRENTEAFF. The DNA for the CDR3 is TGTGCCATCAGTCGGGAGAACACTGAAGCTTTCTTT.

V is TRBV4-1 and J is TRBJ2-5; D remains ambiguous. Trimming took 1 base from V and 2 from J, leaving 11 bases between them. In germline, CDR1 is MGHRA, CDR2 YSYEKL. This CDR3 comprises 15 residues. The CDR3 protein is CASSQVSRSQETQYF. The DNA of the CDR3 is TGCGCCAGCAGCCAAGTTTCCCGCAGTCAAGAGACCCAGTACTTC.

The DNA of the CDR3 is TGTGCCAGCAGTTCCGCCCGCGAGCAGTACTTC. Its protein is CASSSAREQYF. The genes are TRBV6-6 and TRBJ2-7; the D is unclear. Germline loops: CDR1 MNHNY, CDR2 SVGAGI (reference sequence). CDR3 length: 11 residues. V lost 4 bases and J 6 bases, leaving 7 bases between the germline ends.

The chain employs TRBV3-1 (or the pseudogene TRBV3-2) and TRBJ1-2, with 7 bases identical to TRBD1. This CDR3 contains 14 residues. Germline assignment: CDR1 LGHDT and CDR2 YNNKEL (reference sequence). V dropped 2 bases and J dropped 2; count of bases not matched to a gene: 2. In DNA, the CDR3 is TGTGCCAGCAGCCAATCGGACAGGAACTATGGCTACACCTTC. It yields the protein CASSQSDRNYGYTF.

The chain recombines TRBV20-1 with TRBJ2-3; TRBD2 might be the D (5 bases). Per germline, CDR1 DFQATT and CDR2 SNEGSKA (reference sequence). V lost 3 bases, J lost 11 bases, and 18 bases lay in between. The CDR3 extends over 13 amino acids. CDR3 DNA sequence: TGCAGTGCTAGTGTAGACGTCGGGGTACGGCAGTATTTT. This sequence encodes CSASVDVGVRQYF.

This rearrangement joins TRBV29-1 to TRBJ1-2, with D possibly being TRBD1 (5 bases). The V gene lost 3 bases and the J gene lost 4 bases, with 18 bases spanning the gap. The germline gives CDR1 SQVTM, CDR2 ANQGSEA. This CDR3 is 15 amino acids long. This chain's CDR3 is CSVEGWGRQLYGYTF. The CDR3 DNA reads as TGCAGCGTTGAGGGATGGGGCCGCCAGCTCTATGGCTACACCTTC.

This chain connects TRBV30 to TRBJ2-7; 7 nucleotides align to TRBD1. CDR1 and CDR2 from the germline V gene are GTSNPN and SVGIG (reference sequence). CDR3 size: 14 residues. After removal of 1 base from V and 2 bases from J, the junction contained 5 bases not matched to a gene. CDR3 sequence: CAWSAGTETYEQYF. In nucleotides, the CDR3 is TGTGCCTGGAGTGCCGGGACAGAAACCTACGAGCAGTACTTC.

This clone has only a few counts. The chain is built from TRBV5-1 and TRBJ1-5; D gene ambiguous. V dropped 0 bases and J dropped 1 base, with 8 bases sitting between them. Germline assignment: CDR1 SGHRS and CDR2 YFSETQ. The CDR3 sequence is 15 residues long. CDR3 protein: CASSLVSGSNQPQHF. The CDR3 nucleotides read TGCGCCAGCAGCTTGGTCTCGGGAAGCAATCAGCCCCAGCATTTT.

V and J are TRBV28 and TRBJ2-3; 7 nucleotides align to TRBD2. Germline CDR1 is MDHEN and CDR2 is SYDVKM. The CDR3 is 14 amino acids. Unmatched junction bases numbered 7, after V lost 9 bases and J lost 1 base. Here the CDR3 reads CASLGGVGTDTQYF. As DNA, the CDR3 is TGTGCCAGTCTGGGAGGGGTGGGCACAGATACGCAGTATTTT. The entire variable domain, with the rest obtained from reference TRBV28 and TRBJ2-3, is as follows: DVKVTQSSRYLVKRTGEKVFLECVQDMDHENMFWYRQDPGLGLRLIYFSYDVKMKEKGDIPEGYSVSREKKERFSLILESASTNQTSMYLCASLGGVGTDTQYFGPGTRLTVL.

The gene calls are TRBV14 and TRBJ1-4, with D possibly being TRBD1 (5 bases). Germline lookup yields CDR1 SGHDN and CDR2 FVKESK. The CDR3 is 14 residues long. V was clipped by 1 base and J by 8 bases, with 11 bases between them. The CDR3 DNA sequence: TGTGCCAGCAGCCAAGGGGCAGGGTGGGAAAAACTGTTTTTT. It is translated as CASSQGAGWEKLFF.

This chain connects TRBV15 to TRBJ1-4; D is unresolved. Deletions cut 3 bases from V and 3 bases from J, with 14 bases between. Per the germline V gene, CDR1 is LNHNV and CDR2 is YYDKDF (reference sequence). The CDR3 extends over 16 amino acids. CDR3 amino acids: CATSSSLGIANEKLFF. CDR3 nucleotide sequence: TGTGCCACCAGCAGTTCGTTGGGGATTGCTAATGAAAAACTGTTTTTT.

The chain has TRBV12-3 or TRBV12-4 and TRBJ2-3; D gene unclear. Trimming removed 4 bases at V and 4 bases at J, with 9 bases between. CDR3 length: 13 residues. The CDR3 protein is CASSWSGPDTQYF. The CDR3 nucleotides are TGTGCCAGCAGTTGGTCAGGCCCAGATACGCAGTATTTT.

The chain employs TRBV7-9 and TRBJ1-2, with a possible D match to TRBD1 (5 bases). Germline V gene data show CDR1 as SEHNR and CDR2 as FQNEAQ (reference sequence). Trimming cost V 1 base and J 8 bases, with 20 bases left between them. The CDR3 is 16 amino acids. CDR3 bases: TGTGCCAGCAGCTTAGGGGACGGCGTAGGACTCTCCGGCTACACCTTC. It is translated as CASSLGDGVGLSGYTF.

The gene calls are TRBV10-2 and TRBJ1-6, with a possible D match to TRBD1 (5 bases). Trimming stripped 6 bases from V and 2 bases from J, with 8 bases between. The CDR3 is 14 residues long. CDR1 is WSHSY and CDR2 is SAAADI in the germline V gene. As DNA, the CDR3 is TGCGCCAGCAGAGAGACAGCCTATAATTCACCCCTCCACTTT. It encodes CASRETAYNSPLHF.

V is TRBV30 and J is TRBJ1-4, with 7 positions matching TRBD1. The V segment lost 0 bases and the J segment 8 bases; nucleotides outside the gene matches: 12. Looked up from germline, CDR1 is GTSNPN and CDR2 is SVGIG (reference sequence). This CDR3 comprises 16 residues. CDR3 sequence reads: CAWSVRNWDSEEKLFF. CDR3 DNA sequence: TGTGCCTGGAGTGTTCGTAACTGGGACAGCGAAGAAAAACTGTTTTTT.

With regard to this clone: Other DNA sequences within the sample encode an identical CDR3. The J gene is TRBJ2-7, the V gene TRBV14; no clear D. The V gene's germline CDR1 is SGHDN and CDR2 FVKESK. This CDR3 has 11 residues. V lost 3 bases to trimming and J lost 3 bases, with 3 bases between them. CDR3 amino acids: CASSQGYEQYF. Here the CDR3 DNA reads TGTGCCAGCAGCCAGGGCTACGAGCAGTACTTC.

The chain's CDR3 is CSAADYYGYTF. Here the CDR3 DNA reads TGCAGTGCGGCGGACTATTATGGCTACACCTTC. The chain couples TRBV20-1 to TRBJ1-2; D is unresolved. Germline V lookup: CDR1 DFQATT, CDR2 SNEGSKA (reference sequence). This CDR3 has 11 residues. V shed 6 bases and J shed 5 bases, with 10 bases lying between them.

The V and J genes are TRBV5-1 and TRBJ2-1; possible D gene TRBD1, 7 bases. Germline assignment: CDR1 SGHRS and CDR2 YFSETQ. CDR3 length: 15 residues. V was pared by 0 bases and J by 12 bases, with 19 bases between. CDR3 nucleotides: TGCGCCAGCAGCTTGGGAGACAGGGACTTGGTTGGGCAGTTCTTC. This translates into CASSLGDRDLVGQFF.

DNA of the CDR3: TGCAGCGTTGACCCGGGACAGGGGGCTGAAACTGAAGCTTTCTTT. Residues: CSVDPGQGAETEAFF. This chain links TRBV29-1 with TRBJ1-1, with 12 bases fitting TRBD1. CDR3 length: 15 residues. V shed 3 bases and J 5 bases; nucleotides not matched to a gene: 7. Germline lookup yields CDR1 SQVTM and CDR2 ANQGSEA. The entire variable domain, with the rest obtained from reference TRBV29-1 and TRBJ1-1, is as follows: SAVISQKPSRDICQRGTSLTIQCQVDSQVTMMFWYRQQPGQSLTLIATANQGSEATYESGFVIDKFPISRPNLTFSTLTVSNMSPEDSSIYLCSVDPGQGAETEAFFGQGTRLTVV.

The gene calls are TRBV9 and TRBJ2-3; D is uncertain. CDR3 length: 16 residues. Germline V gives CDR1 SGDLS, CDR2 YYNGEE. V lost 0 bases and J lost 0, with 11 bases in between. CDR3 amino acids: CASSVGPATSTDTQYF. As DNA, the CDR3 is TGTGCCAGCAGCGTAGGTCCGGCGACTAGCACAGATACGCAGTATTTT.

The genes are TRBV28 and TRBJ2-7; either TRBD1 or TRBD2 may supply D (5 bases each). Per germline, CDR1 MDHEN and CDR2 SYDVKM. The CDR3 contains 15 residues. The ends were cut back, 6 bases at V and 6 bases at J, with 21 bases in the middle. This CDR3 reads CASRPPNRPGSEQYF. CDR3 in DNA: TGTGCCAGCAGACCGCCTAACAGGCCGGGATCCGAGCAGTACTTC.